Following are 21 T cell receptor beta chains from one sample sequenced in a study of OX40 agonist ivuxolimab in advanced cancers. Sequenced by immunoSEQ multiplex PCR; TCRdb stores in-frame clones only, minus some. The sample records about 89,000 clones, around 83% being singletons. The sequencing used CD4+ or CD8+ T cells sorted from blood, collected in a trial of the OX40 agonist ivuxolimab. The receptors were gathered from an adult with an advanced solid tumor such as melanoma, head and neck, liver or kidney cancer.

V gene TRBV11-2 combines with J gene TRBJ2-1; a weak D match, TRBD2 (5 bases). CDR3 length equals 18 residues. The V gene's germline CDR1 is SGHAT and CDR2 FQNNGV. Trimming shortened V by 2 bases and J by 0 bases, and 17 bases separated the two germline ends. CDR3 protein: CASSLPGLILFSYNEQFF. Here the CDR3 DNA reads TGTGCCAGCAGCTTACCAGGACTGATCCTCTTCTCCTACAATGAGCAGTTCTTC.

The V call is TRBV5-1, the J call TRBJ2-7, with D possibly TRBD2 on 5 matching bases. CDR1 and CDR2 from the germline V gene are SGHRS and YFSETQ. Trimming took 4 bases from V and 5 from J, leaving 25 bases between them. CDR3 length: 17 residues. CDR3 bases: TGCGCCAGCAGCCCCGGGAAGGACTTGGCGACAAACAACGAGCAGTACTTC. Encoded protein: CASSPGKDLATNNEQYF.

This clone was seen a few times. V usage is TRBV30 and J usage is TRBJ2-2, with D possibly matching TRBD2 (6 bases). This CDR3 region has 15 residues. Germline CDR1 reads GTSNPN; CDR2 reads SVGIG (reference sequence). With 4 bases removed from V and 4 bases from J, the gap between germline ends came to 16 bases. In DNA form, the CDR3 reads TGTGCCTGGAAACTGGGCGGAGGGGTCACCGGGGAGCTGTTTTTT. Protein: CAWKLGGGVTGELFF.

The V call is TRBV6-1, the J call TRBJ2-4; a weak D match, TRBD2 (6 bases). V lost 2 bases and J 2 bases, leaving 13 bases between the germline ends. The CDR3 is made up of 16 amino acids. Germline CDR1 and CDR2: MNHNS and SASEGT. CDR3 in amino acids: CASSERPGRSKNIQYF. The CDR3 DNA sequence: TGTGCCAGCAGTGAAAGGCCCGGGAGATCCAAAAACATTCAGTACTTC.

The rearrangement links TRBV29-1 to TRBJ2-5, with D hard to call. Germline CDR1 and CDR2: SQVTM and ANQGSEA. The CDR3 runs to 12 residues. The ends were cut back, 1 base at V and 5 bases at J, with 8 bases in the middle. In DNA, the CDR3 is TGCAGCGTTGAAGCTTCCCGGGAGACCCAGTACTTC. Translating it yields CSVEASRETQYF.

This chain connects TRBV7-9 to TRBJ1-2; TRBD1 is a possible D gene (5 bases). The V gene's germline CDR1 is SEHNR and CDR2 FQNEAQ (reference sequence). The CDR3 consists of 14 residues. The germline V and J ends were trimmed by 5 bases and 2 bases, with 12 bases remaining between them. The CDR3 DNA reads TGTGCCAGCAGCACGCCTCAGGGCAACTATGGCTACACCTTC. It specifies CASSTPQGNYGYTF. The full variable domain, with the rest looked up from reference TRBV7-9 and TRBJ1-2, is DTGVSQNPRHKITKRGQNVTFRCDPISEHNRLYWYRQTLGQGPEFLTYFQNEAQLEKSRLLSDRFSAERPKGSFSTLEIQRTEQGDSAMYLCASSTPQGNYGYTFGSGTRLTVV.

The chain recombines TRBV7-8 with TRBJ2-1; 8 nucleotides agree with TRBD2. This CDR3 region has 13 residues. The J segment lost 8 bases and the V segment lost 5 bases, leaving 5 bases of the junction unmatched. Germline CDR1 reads SGHVS; CDR2 reads FQNEAQ. The CDR3 region has the DNA TGTGCCAGCAGCGTGGGACTAGAACATGAGCAGTTCTTC. This encodes CASSVGLEHEQFF. The full variable domain, rest sourced from reference TRBV7-8 and TRBJ2-1, is GAGVSQSPRYKVAKRGQDVALRCDPISGHVSLFWYQQALGQGPEFLTYFQNEAQLDKSGLPSDRFFAERPEGSVSTLKIQRTQQEDSAVYLCASSVGLEHEQFFGPGTRLTVL.

The chain joins TRBV11-3 to TRBJ2-1; unclear D gene. The CDR3 is 20 amino acids. The V end was cut by 3 bases, the J end by 0 bases, with 24 bases between. Germline CDR1 SGHNT, CDR2 YENEEA. The CDR3 bases are TGTGCCAGCAGCTTTATGGGAACATATAATGGTTTTGGCTCCTACAATGAGCAGTTCTTC. Translation: CASSFMGTYNGFGSYNEQFF.

This clone appeared a single time. V usage is TRBV5-1 and J usage is TRBJ1-5; 7 bases are a match to TRBD1. This CDR3 has 15 residues. V was pared by 1 base and J by 5 bases, with 6 bases of the junction left unmatched. The germline V gene has CDR1 SGHRS and CDR2 YFSETQ. CDR3 sequence (DNA): TGCGCCAGCAGCTTGCAAGGGGGCTCGGATCAGCCCCAGCATTTT. This codes for CASSLQGGSDQPQHF.

This chain links TRBV5-1 with TRBJ1-1, with a possible D match to TRBD1 (6 bases). The V end was cut by 4 bases, the J end by 0 bases, with 13 bases between. The CDR3 covers 15 residues. Germline V gene lookup returns CDR1 SGHRS and CDR2 YFSETQ. The CDR3, as DNA: TGCGCCAGCAGCGTGGGACACGGGATGAACACTGAAGCTTTCTTT. This gives the protein CASSVGHGMNTEAFF.

This rearrangement joins TRBV4-1 to TRBJ2-4, with 7 bases that match TRBD2. The germline CDR1 and CDR2 sequences are MGHRA and YSYEKL. V was clipped by 0 bases and J by 5 bases; unmatched bases: 7. The CDR3 has 16 amino acids. The DNA for the CDR3 is TGCGCCAGCAGCCAAGATAGGACGGGGGGTCAAAACATTCAGTACTTC. Protein sequence: CASSQDRTGGQNIQYF.

About this clone itself: One end of the junction varies from germline; a read error may be responsible. The genes are TRBV5-1 and TRBJ2-1; D gene ambiguous. In germline, CDR1 is SGHRS, CDR2 YFSETQ. The CDR3 loop spans 15 amino acids. The CDR3 sequence is CASSLGVPSNNEQFF. Written as DNA, the CDR3 is TGCGCCAGCAGCTTGGGAGTGCCCTCCAACAATGAGCAGTTCTTC.

The genes are TRBV11-2 and TRBJ1-6; D is possibly TRBD1 (6 bases). Germline V gives CDR1 SGHAT, CDR2 FQNNGV. This CDR3 has 16 amino acids. The V end was cut by 0 bases, the J end by 6 bases, with 12 bases between. In nucleotides, the CDR3 is TGTGCCAGCAGCTTAGACCCGGGACACGTTAATTCACCCCTCCACTTT. This encodes CASSLDPGHVNSPLHF.

The J gene is TRBJ1-1, the V gene TRBV7-8; 7 nucleotides align to TRBD1. The CDR3 totals 14 residues. CDR1 and CDR2 from the germline V gene are SGHVS and FQNEAQ. V was pared by 5 bases and J by 0 bases, with 3 bases of the junction left unmatched. CDR3 loop: CASSPGQLNTEAFF. For the CDR3, the DNA is TGTGCCAGCAGCCCGGGACAGTTGAACACTGAAGCTTTCTTT.

The V gene is TRBV19, the J gene TRBJ2-3; D is undetermined. Per germline, CDR1 LNHDA and CDR2 SQIVND (reference sequence). V dropped 5 bases and J dropped 1 base, with 4 bases sitting between them. The CDR3 spans 12 residues. The CDR3 region is CASSPGTDTQYF. The CDR3 DNA reads TGTGCCAGTAGTCCTGGCACAGATACGCAGTATTTT.

This chain uses TRBV19 with TRBJ2-6, with D possibly matching TRBD2 (6 bases). The CDR3 loop spans 21 amino acids. The germline CDR1 and CDR2 sequences are LNHDA and SQIVND (reference sequence). With 4 bases removed from V and 0 bases from J, the gap between germline ends came to 25 bases. The CDR3 coding sequence is TGTGCCAGTAGTACAGTACGTCGGCGAGGGACTCTCCGCTCTGGGGCCAACGTCCTGACTTTC. Translating gives CASSTVRRRGTLRSGANVLTF.

This chain connects TRBV5-8 to TRBJ2-5, with unresolved D. The CDR3 sequence is 11 residues long. CDR1 and CDR2 from the germline V gene are SGHTS and YDEGEE. V lost 4 bases to trimming and J lost 11 bases, with 12 bases between them. The CDR3 loop reads CASSERLEQYF. The CDR3 DNA reads TGTGCCAGCAGCGAAAGGCTGGAGCAGTACTTC.

The chain carries TRBV9 and TRBJ1-2; D is possibly TRBD1 (5 bases). This CDR3 spans 16 amino acids. Per the germline V gene, CDR1 is SGDLS and CDR2 is YYNGEE. Trimming pared 0 bases from V and 2 bases from J, leaving 14 bases between. The CDR3 sequence: CASSVALRGTNYGYTF. The DNA for the CDR3 is TGTGCCAGCAGCGTAGCTTTAAGGGGCACAAACTATGGCTACACCTTC.

The chain has TRBV6-1 and TRBJ2-7, with D tentatively TRBD1 or TRBD2 (7 bases each). The CDR3 contains 12 residues. Germline values: CDR1 MNHNS, CDR2 SASEGT. The V end was cut by 6 bases, the J end by 7 bases, with 13 bases between. CDR3 coding DNA: TGTGCCAGCAGCGGTCAGGGGGGGGAGCAGTACTTC. Translated: CASSGQGGEQYF.

The chain uses TRBV18 and TRBJ2-1, with 9 bases aligning to TRBD1. Losses at the gene ends were 4 bases for V and 6 bases for J; bases not matched to a gene: 10. The CDR3 is 16 amino acids. Germline lookup yields CDR1 KGHSH and CDR2 LQKENI. The CDR3 spells CASSLRQGQGSNEQFF. The CDR3 DNA reads as TGTGCCAGCTCACTTAGGCAGGGACAGGGAAGCAATGAGCAGTTCTTC.

This chain links TRBV19 with TRBJ2-7; D might be TRBD1 (7 bases). Germline V gives CDR1 LNHDA, CDR2 SQIVND (reference sequence). The CDR3 totals 13 residues. V lost 6 bases to trimming and J lost 3 bases, with 12 bases between them. Here the CDR3 reads CASRRQGGYEQYF. The CDR3 DNA follows: TGTGCCAGTAGGCGCCAGGGGGGCTACGAGCAGTACTTC.